This TCR beta chain stems from a study of blood T cell repertoires in COVID-19. Study-wide background: T cells, B-cell-depleted T cells, or PBMCs provided the cDNA or gDNA that served as material.

This clone was counted a single time. In the authors' methods: Estimation of nucleated cell counts relied on the amplification of reference gene primers. TCRdb keeps only in-frame clones here, not all; method: immunoSEQ multiplex PCR. That table gives V, J and clone size, and the DNA gave D and trimming. The sample lists around 19,000 clones; approximately 90% were seen once. Germline V gene lookup returns CDR1 SGHRS and CDR2 YFSETQ. J was trimmed by 3 bases and V by 4 bases; bases with no gene match: 10. The CDR3 is made up of 17 amino acids. Material for sequencing was peripheral blood. The receptor was isolated from a human donor in a cohort sampled during active COVID-19. The donor label of this sample is uncertain. The V gene is TRBV5-1, the J gene TRBJ1-4; TRBD1 aligns across 9 bases. CDR3 sequence reads: CASSPGGQGIANEKLFF. CDR3 nucleotide sequence: TGCGCCAGCAGCCCCGGGGGACAGGGAATTGCTAATGAAAAACTGTTTTTT.